This entry lists 5 T cell receptor beta chains sequenced from one sample in a study of T cell responses to AZD1222 COVID-19 vaccine. Clones were read by immunoSEQ multiplex PCR, and TCRdb kept only the in-frame ones, dropping some. Of about 200,000 clones listed, roughly 92% are singletons. The specimen was peripheral blood, collected 28 days after the second AZD1222 dose. Receptors were obtained from an adult who received the AZD1222 COVID-19 vaccine.

This chain connects TRBV7-9 to TRBJ2-3, with D tentatively TRBD2 (5 bases). V lost 3 bases and J 6 bases, leaving 13 bases between the germline ends. Germline V CDR1 and CDR2: SEHNR, FQNEAQ (reference sequence). This CDR3 spans 14 amino acids. CDR3 coding DNA: TGTGCCAGCAGCTTCGACACGCGGGTCGATACGCAGTATTTT. This sequence encodes CASSFDTRVDTQYF.

The chain combines TRBV7-8 with TRBJ1-4; D is unresolved. The CDR3 is 12 residues long. Trimming removed 1 base at V and 11 bases at J, with 8 bases between. The germline V gene has CDR1 SGHVS and CDR2 FQNEAQ. CDR3 DNA: TGTGCCAGCAGCTTAGAGGGTGTCAAACTGTTTTTT. This codes for CASSLEGVKLFF.

The genes are TRBV9 and TRBJ1-2; tentatively, D is TRBD1 (6 bases). The CDR3 totals 16 residues. The V gene's germline CDR1 is SGDLS and CDR2 YYNGEE. The germline V and J ends were trimmed by 0 bases and 3 bases, with 15 bases remaining between them. The CDR3, as DNA: TGTGCCAGCAGCGTAGAGTTATCAGGACAGTACTATGGCTACACCTTC. Translated, it gives CASSVELSGQYYGYTF.

V is TRBV7-2 and J is TRBJ2-1; 10 positions match TRBD1. CDR3 length equals 14 residues. The V and J ends lost 4 bases and 7 bases, in that order; junction bases with no gene match: 4. Germline CDR1 reads SGHTA; CDR2 reads FQGNSA. The CDR3 DNA sequence: TGTGCCAGCAGCTGGGACAGGGGAGGGAATGAGCAGTTCTTC. Protein product: CASSWDRGGNEQFF.

The chain combines TRBV6-4 with TRBJ1-1; D gene uncertain. V shed 3 bases and J shed 0 bases, with 11 bases lying between them. The CDR3 contains 15 residues. Germline CDR1 is MRHNA and CDR2 is SNTAGT. CDR3 in DNA: TGTGCCAGCAGTGATCTCGCCCCCATGAACACTGAAGCTTTCTTT. It specifies CASSDLAPMNTEAFF.